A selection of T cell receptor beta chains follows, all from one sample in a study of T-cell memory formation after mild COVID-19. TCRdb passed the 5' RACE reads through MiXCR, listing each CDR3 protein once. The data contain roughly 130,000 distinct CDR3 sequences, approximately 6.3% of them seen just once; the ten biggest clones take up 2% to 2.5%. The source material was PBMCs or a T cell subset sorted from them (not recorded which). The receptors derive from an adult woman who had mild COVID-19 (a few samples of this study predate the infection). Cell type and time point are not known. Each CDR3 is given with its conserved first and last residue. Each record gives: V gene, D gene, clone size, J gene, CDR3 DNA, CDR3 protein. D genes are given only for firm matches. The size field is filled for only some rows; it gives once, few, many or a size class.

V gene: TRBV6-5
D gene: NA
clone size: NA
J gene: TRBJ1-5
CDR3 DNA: TGTGCCAGCAGAGAGGGAAGGGCCAATCAGCCCCAGCATTTT
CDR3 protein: CASREGRANQPQHF

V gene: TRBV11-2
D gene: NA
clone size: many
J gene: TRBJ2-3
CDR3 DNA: TGTGCCAGCAGCTTAGTCTGGGGCACAGATACGCAGTATTTT
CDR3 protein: CASSLVWGTDTQYF

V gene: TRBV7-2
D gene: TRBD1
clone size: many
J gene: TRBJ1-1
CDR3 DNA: TGTGCCAGCAGATACGTCGGGACAGTGAACACTGAAGCTTTCTTT
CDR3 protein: CASRYVGTVNTEAFF

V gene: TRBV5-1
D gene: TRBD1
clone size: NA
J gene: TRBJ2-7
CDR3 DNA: TGCGCCAGCAGCCGGACCGGGACAGCGACCTACGAGCAGTACTTC
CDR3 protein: CASSRTGTATYEQYF

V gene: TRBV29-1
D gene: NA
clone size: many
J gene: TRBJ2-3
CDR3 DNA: TGCAGCGTTGTAGTGAGCGGTGATACGCAGTATTTT
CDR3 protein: CSVVVSGDTQYF

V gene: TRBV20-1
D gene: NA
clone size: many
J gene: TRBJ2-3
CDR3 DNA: TGCAGTGCTAGGAGCACAGATACGCAGTATTTT
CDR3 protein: CSARSTDTQYF

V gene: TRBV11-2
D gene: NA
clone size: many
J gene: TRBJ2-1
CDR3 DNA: TGTGCCAGCAGCTCAGTAGCGACCCCCTACAATGAGCAGTTCTTC
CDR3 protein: CASSSVATPYNEQFF

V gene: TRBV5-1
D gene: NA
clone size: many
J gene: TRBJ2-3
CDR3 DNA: TGCGCCAGCACCCTCGGGACCGAGACAGATACGCAGTATTTT
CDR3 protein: CASTLGTETDTQYF

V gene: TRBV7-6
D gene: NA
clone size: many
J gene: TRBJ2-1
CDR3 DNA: TGTGCCAGCAGCGGCGGCGACAATGAGCAGTTCTTC
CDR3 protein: CASSGGDNEQFF

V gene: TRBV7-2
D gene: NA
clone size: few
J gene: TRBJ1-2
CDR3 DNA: TGTGCCAGCAGCTTTAGGCAGCCGAACTATGGCTACACCTTC
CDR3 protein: CASSFRQPNYGYTF

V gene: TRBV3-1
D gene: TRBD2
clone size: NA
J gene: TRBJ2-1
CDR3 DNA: TGTGCCAGCAGCCATCGGGCCCTACCCCGACTAGCGGGGGGGCCTAATGAGCAGTTCTTC
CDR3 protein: CASSHRALPRLAGGPNEQFF

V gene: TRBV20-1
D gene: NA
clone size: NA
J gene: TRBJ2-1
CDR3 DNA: TGCAGTGCTAGAGACTCTTGGCGCGATAGCTCCTACAATGAGCAGTTCTTC
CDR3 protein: CSARDSWRDSSYNEQFF

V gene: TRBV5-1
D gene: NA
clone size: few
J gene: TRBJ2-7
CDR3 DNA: TGCGCCAGCAGCACCTACTACGAGCAGTACTTC
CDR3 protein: CASSTYYEQYF

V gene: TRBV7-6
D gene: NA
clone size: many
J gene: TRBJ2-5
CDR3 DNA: TGTGCCAGCAGCCTAGGACTGCCATGGGAGACCCAGTACTTC
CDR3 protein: CASSLGLPWETQYF

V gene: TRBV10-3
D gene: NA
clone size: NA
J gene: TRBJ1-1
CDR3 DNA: TGTGCCATCAGTGAGTTTCAGGGGTGGAGGGCTGAAGCTTTCTTT
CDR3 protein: CAISEFQGWRAEAFF

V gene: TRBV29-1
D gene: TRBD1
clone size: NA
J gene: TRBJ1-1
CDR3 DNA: TGCAGCGTAAGGTTGTCCGGGACAGGGGGCTCTGAAGCTTTCTTT
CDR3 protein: CSVRLSGTGGSEAFF

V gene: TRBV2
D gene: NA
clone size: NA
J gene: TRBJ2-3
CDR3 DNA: TGTGCCAGCAGTCGTTTGATTGAGGATACGCAGTATTTT
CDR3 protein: CASSRLIEDTQYF

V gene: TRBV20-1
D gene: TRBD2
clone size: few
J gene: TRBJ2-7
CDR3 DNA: TGCAGTGCTGGGACTAGCGGATCCTACGAGCAGTACTTC
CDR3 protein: CSAGTSGSYEQYF

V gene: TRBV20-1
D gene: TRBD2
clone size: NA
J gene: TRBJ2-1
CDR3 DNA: TGCAGTGCTCCCCCCCCAGCGGGAGACTACAATGAGCAGTTCTTC
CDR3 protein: CSAPPPAGDYNEQFF

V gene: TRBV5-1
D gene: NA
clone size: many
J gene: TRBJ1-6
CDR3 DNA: TGCGCCAGCAGCTTGGGGCGGACAGCAAGTAATTCACCCCTCCACTTT
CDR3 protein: CASSLGRTASNSPLHF

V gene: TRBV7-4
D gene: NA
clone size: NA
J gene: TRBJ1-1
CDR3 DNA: TGTGCCATCAAGCCAGGGGATAACACTGAAGCTTTCTTT
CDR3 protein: CAIKPGDNTEAFF

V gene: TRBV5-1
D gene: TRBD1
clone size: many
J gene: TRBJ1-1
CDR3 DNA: TGCGCCAGCAGCGGAAGGACAGGGAACACTGAAGCTTTCTTT
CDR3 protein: CASSGRTGNTEAFF

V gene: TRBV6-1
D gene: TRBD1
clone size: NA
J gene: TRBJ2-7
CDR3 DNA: TGTGCCAGCATCAGAACGATTCGCCGGACAGGGGCCGCCTACGAGCAGTACTTC
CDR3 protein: CASIRTIRRTGAAYEQYF

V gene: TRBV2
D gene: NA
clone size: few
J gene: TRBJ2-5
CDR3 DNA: TGTGCCAGCAGTTTTAGCCCGGACAGTCAAGAGACCCAGTACTTC
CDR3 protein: CASSFSPDSQETQYF

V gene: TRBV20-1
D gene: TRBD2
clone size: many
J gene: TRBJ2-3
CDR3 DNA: TGCAGTGCGGCTCTAGCGGGGGGGATCACAGATACGCAGTATTTT
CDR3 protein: CSAALAGGITDTQYF

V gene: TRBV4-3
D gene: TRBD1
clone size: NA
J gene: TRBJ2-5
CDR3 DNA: TGCGCCAGCAGCCAAGGGGCCACAGGGGGAGAGACCCAGTACTTC
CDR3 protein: CASSQGATGGETQYF

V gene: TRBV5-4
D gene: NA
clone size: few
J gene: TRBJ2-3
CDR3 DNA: TGTGCCAGCCGTTCTGGGTCTAGGGATACGCAGTATTTT
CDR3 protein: CASRSGSRDTQYF

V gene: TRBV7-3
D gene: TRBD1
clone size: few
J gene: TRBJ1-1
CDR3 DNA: TGTGCCAGCAGCTTAAACCACAGGGGGGAAGCTTTCTTT
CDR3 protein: CASSLNHRGEAFF

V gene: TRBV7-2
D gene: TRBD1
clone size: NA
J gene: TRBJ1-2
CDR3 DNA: TGTGCCAGCAGCCTCGCCGGGACAGGGGTTCATGGCTACACCTTC
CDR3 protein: CASSLAGTGVHGYTF

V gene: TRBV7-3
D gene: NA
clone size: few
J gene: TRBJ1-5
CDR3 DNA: TGTGCCAGCAGCTTAAGTGCCGGCAATCAGCCCCAGCATTTT
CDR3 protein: CASSLSAGNQPQHF

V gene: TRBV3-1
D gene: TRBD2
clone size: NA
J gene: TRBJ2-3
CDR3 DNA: TGTGCCAGCAGCCAACGGTCTAGCGGATACACAGGTACGCAGTATTTT
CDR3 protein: CASSQRSSGYTGTQYF

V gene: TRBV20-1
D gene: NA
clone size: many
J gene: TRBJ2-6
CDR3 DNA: TGCAGTGCTAGAGGGCCCACATACACTGGGGCCAACGTCCTGACTTTC
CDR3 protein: CSARGPTYTGANVLTF

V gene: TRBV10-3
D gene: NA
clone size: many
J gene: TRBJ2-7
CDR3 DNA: TGTGCCATCAGTGGACAGACTATCTACGAGCAGTACTTC
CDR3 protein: CAISGQTIYEQYF

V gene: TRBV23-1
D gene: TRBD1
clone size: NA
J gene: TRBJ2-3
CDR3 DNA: TGCGCCAGCAGCCTTACAGGGGCGAGAGTCACGGATACGCAGTATTTT
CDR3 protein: CASSLTGARVTDTQYF

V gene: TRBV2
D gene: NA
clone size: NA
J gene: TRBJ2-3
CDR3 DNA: TGTGCCAGCAGTGAAATGGAAGATACGCAGTATTTT
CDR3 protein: CASSEMEDTQYF

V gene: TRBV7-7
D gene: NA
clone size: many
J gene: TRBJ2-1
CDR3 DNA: TGTGCTAGCAGCATAGGGACCGCCGACAATGAGCAGTTCTTC
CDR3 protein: CASSIGTADNEQFF

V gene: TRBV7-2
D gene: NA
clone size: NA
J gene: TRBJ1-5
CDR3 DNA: TGTGCCAGCAGCTTAATCAACAGCGCTTATAGCAATCAGCCCCAGCATTTT
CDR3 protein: CASSLINSAYSNQPQHF

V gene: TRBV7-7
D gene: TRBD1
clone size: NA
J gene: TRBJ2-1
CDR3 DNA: TGTGCTAGCAGCTTCCACAGGGGGACCTACAATGAGCAGTTCTTC
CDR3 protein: CASSFHRGTYNEQFF

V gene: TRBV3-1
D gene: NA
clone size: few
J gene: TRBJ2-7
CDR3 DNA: TGTGCCAGCAGCCAGGGCAGGGTGAGCTCCTACGAGCAGTACTTC
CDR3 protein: CASSQGRVSSYEQYF

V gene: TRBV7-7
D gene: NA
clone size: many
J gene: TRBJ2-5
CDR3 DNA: TGTGCTAGCAGCTTATCGGGATCTGGAGAGACCCAGTACTTC
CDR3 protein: CASSLSGSGETQYF

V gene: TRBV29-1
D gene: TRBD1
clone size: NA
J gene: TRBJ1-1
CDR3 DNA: TGCAGCGCCCCGGAGGGGGCGAGCACTGTAGCTTTCTTT
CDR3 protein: CSAPEGASTVAFF

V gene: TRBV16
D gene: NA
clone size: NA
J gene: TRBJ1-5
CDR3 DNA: TGTGCCAGCAGCCAGTCAAACAGAAAAGATCAGCCCCAGCATTTT
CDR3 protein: CASSQSNRKDQPQHF

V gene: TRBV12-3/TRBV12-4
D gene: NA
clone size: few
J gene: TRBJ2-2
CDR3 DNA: TGTGCCAGCAGATTATCAAGCGCCGGGGAGCTGTTTTTT
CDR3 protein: CASRLSSAGELFF

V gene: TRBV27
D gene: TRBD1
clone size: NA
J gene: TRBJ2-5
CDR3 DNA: TGTGCCAGCAGTTTGTTTGCTGTTGGGACAGGGATGTTCCGAAAGACCCAGTACTTC
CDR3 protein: CASSLFAVGTGMFRKTQYF

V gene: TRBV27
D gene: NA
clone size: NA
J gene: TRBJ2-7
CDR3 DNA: TGTGCCAGCAGTTTACTAGGCAGGGTCTACGAGCAGTACTTC
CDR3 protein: CASSLLGRVYEQYF

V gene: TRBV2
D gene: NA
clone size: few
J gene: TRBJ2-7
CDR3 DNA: TGTGCCAGCCGACAGAATTCCTACGAGCAGTACTTC
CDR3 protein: CASRQNSYEQYF